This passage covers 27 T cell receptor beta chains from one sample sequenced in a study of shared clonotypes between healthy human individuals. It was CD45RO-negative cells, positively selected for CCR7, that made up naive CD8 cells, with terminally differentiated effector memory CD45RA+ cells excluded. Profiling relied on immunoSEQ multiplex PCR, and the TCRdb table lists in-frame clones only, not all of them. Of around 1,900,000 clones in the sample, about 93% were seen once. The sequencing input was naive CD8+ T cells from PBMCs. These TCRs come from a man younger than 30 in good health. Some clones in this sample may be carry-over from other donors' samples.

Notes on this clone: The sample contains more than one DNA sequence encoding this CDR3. In nucleotides, the CDR3 is TGTGCCAGCAGCCTGACAGACATGAACACTGAAGCTTTCTTT. It specifies CASSLTDMNTEAFF. V is TRBV6-5 and J is TRBJ1-1; D may be TRBD1 (5 bases). The CDR3 extends over 14 amino acids. Deletions cut 6 bases from V and 0 bases from J, with 11 bases between. CDR1 MNHEY and CDR2 SVGAGI come from the germline V gene.

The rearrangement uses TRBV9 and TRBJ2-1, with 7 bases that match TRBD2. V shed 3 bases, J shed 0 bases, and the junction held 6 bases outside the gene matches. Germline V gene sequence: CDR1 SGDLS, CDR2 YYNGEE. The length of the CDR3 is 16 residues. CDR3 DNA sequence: TGTGCCAGCAGCGAAAGCGGGACGAGCTCCTACAATGAGCAGTTCTTC. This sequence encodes CASSESGTSSYNEQFF.

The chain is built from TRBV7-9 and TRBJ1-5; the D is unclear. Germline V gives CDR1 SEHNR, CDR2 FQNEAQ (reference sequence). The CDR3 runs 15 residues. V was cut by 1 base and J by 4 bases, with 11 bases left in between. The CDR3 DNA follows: TGTGCCAGCAGCTTAGGTCAGGCAGGTAATCAGCCCCAGCATTTT. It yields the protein CASSLGQAGNQPQHF.

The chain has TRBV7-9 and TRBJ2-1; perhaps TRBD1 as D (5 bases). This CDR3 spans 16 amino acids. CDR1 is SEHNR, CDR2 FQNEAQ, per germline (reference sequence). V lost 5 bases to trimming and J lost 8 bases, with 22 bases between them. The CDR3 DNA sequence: TGTGCCAGCAGCGGTCCAGACAGTTACCACCCCCATGAGCAGTTCTTC. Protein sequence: CASSGPDSYHPHEQFF.

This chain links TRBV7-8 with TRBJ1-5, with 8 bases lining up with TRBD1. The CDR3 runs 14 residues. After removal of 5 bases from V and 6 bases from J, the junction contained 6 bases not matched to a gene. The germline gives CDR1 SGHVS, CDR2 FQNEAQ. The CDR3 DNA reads TGTGCCAGCAGCGTCGGACAGGGCGTTCAGCCCCAGCATTTT. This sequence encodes CASSVGQGVQPQHF.

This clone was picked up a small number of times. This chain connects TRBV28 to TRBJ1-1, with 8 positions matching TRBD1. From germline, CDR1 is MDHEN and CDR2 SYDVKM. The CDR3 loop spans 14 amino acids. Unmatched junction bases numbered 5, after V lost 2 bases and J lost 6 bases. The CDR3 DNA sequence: TGTGCCAGCAGTTTAAACAGGGGGGTGGCTGAAGCTTTCTTT. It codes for CASSLNRGVAEAFF.

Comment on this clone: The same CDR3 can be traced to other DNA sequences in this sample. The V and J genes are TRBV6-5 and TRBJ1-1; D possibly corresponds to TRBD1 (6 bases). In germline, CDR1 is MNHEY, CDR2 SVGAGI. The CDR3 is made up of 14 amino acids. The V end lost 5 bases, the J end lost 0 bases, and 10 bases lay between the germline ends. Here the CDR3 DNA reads TGTGCCAGCAGTCCTGGACAGCTGAACACTGAAGCTTTCTTT. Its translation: CASSPGQLNTEAFF.

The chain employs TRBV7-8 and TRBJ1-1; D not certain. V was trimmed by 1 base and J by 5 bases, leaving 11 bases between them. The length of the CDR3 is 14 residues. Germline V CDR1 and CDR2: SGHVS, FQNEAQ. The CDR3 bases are TGTGCCAGCAGCTTAGAAGGGTTCGTTACTGAAGCTTTCTTT. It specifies CASSLEGFVTEAFF.

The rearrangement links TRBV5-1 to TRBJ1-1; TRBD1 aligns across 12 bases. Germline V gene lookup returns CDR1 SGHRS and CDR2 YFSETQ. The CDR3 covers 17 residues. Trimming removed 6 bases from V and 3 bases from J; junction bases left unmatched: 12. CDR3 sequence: CASTHPGTGGWDTEAFF. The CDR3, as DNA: TGCGCCAGCACCCATCCCGGGACAGGGGGCTGGGACACTGAAGCTTTCTTT.

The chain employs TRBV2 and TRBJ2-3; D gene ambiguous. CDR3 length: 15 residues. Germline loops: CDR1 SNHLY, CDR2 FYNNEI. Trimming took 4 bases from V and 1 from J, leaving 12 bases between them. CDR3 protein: CASSASLLGTDTQYF. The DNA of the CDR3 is TGTGCCAGCAGTGCGTCCCTACTCGGCACAGATACGCAGTATTTT.

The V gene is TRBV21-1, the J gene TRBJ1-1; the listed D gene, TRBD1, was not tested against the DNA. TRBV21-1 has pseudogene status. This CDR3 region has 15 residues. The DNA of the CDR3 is TGTGCCAGCAGCAAAGACAGGGGGAGGAACACTGAAGCTTTCTTT. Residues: CASSKDRGRNTEAFF.

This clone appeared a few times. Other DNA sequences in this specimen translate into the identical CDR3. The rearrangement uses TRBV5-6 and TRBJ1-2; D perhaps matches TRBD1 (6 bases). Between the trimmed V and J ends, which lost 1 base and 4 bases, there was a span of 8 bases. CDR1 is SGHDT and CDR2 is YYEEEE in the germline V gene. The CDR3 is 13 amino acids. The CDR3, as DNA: TGTGCCAGCAGCTTGCAGGGGACCTATGGCTACACCTTC. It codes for CASSLQGTYGYTF.

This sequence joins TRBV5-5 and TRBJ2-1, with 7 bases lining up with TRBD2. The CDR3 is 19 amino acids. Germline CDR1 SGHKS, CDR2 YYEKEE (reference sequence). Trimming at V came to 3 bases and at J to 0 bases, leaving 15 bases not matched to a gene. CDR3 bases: TGTGCCAGCAGCTCCACCGGGGGGACGCTCCGTTACTCCTACAATGAGCAGTTCTTC. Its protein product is CASSSTGGTLRYSYNEQFF.

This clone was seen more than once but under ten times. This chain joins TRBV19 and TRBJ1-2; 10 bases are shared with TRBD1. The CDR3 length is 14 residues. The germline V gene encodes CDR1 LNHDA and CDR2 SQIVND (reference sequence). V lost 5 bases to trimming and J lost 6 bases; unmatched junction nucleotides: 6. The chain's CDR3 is CASSPWGTGDGYTF. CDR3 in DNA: TGTGCCAGTAGTCCGTGGGGGACAGGGGATGGCTACACCTTC.

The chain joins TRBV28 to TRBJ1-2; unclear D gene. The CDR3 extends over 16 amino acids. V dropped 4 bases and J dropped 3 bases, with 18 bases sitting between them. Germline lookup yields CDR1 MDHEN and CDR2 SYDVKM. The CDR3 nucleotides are TGTGCCAGCAGTTCTCTCCAATCCGGGGTTTACTATGGCTACACCTTC. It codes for CASSSLQSGVYYGYTF.

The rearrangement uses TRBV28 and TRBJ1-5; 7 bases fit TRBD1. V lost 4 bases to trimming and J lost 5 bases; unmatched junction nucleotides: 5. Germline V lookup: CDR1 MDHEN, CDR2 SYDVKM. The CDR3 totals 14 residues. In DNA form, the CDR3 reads TGTGCCAGCAGTTGGTCAGGGGGAGATCAGCCCCAGCATTTT. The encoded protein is CASSWSGGDQPQHF.

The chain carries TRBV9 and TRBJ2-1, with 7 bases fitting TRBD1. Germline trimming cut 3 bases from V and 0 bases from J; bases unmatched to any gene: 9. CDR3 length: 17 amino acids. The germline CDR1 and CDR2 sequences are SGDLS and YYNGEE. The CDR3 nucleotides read TGTGCCAGCAGCGACCCTCAAACAGGGGTCTCCTACAATGAGCAGTTCTTC. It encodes CASSDPQTGVSYNEQFF.

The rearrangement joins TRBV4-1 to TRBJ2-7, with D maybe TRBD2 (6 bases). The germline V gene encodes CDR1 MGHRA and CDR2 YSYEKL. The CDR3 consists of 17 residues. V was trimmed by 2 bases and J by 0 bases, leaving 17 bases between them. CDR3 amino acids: CASSQKVGLASSYEQYF. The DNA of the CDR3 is TGCGCCAGCAGCCAAAAAGTCGGTCTAGCGAGCTCCTACGAGCAGTACTTC.

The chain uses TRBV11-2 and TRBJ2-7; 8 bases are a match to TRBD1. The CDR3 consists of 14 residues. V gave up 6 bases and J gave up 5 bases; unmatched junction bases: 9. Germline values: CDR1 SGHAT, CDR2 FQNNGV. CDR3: CASRGRQGLDEQYF. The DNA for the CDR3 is TGTGCCAGCAGGGGGAGACAGGGGCTGGACGAGCAGTACTTC. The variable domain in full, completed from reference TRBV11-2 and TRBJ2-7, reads EAGVAQSPRYKIIEKRQSVAFWCNPISGHATLYWYQQILGQGPKLLIQFQNNGVVDDSQLPKDRFSAERLKGVDSTLKIQPAKLEDSAVYLCASRGRQGLDEQYFGPGTRLTVT.

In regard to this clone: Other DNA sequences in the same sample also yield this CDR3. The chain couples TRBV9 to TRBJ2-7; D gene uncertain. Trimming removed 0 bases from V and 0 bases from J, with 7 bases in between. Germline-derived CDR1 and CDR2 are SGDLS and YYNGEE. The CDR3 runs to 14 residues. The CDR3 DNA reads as TGTGCCAGCAGCGTAGTGCCCGGCTCCTACGAGCAGTACTTC. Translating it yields CASSVVPGSYEQYF.

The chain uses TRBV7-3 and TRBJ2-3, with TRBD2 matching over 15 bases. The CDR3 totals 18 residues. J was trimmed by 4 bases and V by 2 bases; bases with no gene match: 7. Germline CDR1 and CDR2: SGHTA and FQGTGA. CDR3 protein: CASSLAGLAGGLADTQYF. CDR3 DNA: TGTGCCAGCAGCTTAGCGGGACTAGCGGGAGGTTTGGCAGATACGCAGTATTTT.

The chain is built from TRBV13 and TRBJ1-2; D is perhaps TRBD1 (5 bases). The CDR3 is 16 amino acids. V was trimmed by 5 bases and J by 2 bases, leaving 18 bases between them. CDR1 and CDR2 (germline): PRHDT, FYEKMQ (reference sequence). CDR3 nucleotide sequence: TGTGCCAGCAGCCGGCGGGGCTCCCAGCTCAACTATGGCTACACCTTC. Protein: CASSRRGSQLNYGYTF.

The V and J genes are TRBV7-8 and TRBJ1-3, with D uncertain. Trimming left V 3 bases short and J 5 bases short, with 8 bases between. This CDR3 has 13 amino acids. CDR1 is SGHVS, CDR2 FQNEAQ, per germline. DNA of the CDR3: TGTGCCAGCAGCTTGGGTGGGAGAAACACCATATATTTT. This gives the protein CASSLGGRNTIYF.

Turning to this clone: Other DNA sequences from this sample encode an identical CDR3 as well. In DNA form, the CDR3 reads TGTGCCAGCAGCTTAGTTTCCAATGAGCAGTTCTTC. It yields the protein CASSLVSNEQFF. The rearrangement uses TRBV7-8 and TRBJ2-1; unclear D gene. Trimming removed 1 base from V and 6 bases from J, with 4 bases in between. Germline CDR1 reads SGHVS; CDR2 reads FQNEAQ. The CDR3 consists of 12 residues.

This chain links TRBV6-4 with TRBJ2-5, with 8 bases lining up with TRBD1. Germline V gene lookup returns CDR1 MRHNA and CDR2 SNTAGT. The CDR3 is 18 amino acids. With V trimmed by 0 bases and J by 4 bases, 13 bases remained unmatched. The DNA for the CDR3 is TGTGCCAGCAGTGACTCGAGAACTACAGGGGGTACGGGAGAGACCCAGTACTTC. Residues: CASSDSRTTGGTGETQYF.

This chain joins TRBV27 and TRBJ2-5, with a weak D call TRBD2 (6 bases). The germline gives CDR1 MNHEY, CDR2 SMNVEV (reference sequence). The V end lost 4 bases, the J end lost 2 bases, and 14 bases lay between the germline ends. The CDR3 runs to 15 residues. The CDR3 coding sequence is TGTGCCAGCAGTTCTCGGGAGCGAAAACAAGAGACCCAGTACTTC. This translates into CASSSRERKQETQYF.

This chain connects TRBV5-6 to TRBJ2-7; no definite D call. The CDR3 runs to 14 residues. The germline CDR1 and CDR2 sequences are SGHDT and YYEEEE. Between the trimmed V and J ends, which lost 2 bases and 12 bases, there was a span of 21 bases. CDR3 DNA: TGTGCCAGCAGCTTTACCACTGGTCCTGGGGTCATGTACTTC. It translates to CASSFTTGPGVMYF. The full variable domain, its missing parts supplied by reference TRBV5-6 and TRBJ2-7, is DAGVTQSPTHLIKTRGQQVTLRCSPKSGHDTVSWYQQALGQGPQFIFQYYEEEERQRGNFPDRFSGHQFPNYSSELNVNALLLGDSALYLCASSFTTGPGVMYFGPGTRLTVT.